This TCR beta chain stems from a study of cytotoxic CD8 clonotypes in ibrutinib-treated CLL. Across the study: It was after a median around twelve months of treatment, range 6 to 36, that response samples were taken. Regarding the study as a whole: Public clonotypes (which were uncommon) either contracted or remained stable on treatment. Against age-matched healthy donors, baseline clonality ran higher and tracked circulating CD8+ T-cell counts.

Concerning this clone itself: Its specificity is unknown.

A 1 in 200,000 to 1 in 1 million T cell depth was the sequencing target. This table comes from immunoSEQ multiplex PCR, and its TCRdb copy is limited to in-frame clones, with some not included. The table has roughly 29,000 clones, 57% seen once; the top ten hold about 5%. The V end lost 4 bases, the J end lost 6 bases, and 9 bases lay between the germline ends. This CDR3 spans 12 amino acids. From germline, CDR1 is KGHSH and CDR2 LQKENI. The chain joins TRBV18 to TRBJ1-2; tentatively, D is TRBD1 (6 bases). The sequencing here drew on PBMCs, taken before ibrutinib treatment. The TCR was taken from a human donor with chronic lymphocytic leukemia. The CDR3 sequence is CASSRQVHGYTF. CDR3 nucleotide sequence: TGTGCCAGCTCACGACAGGTACATGGCTACACCTTC.